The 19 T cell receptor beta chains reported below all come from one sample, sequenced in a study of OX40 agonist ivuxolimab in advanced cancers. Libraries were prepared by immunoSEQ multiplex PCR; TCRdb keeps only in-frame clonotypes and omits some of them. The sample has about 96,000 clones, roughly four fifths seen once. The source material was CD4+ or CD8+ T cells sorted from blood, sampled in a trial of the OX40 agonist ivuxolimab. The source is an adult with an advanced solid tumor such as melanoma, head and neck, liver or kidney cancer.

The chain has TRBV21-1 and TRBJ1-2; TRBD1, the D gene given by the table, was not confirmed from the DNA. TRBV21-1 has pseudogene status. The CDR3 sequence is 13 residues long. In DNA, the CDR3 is TGTGCCAGCTGCGAGGACAGGGGGGATGGCTACACCTTC. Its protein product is CASCEDRGDGYTF.

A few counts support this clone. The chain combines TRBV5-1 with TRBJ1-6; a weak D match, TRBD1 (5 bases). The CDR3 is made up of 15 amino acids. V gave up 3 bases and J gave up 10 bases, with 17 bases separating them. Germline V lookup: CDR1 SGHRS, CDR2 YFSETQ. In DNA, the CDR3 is TGCGCCAGCAGCTCTGGCCAGGGACTTTACTCACCCCTCCACTTT. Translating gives CASSSGQGLYSPLHF.

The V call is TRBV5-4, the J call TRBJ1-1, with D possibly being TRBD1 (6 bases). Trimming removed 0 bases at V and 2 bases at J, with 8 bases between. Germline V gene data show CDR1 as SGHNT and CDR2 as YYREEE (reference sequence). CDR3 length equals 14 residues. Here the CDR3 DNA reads TGTGCCAGCAGCTTGGAACAGGGTAACACTGAAGCTTTCTTT. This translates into CASSLEQGNTEAFF.

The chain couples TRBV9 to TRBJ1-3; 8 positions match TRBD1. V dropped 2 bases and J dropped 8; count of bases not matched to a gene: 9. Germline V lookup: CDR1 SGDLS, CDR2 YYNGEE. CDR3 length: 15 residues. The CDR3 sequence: CASSVTGDDWDTIYF. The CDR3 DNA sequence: TGTGCCAGCAGCGTGACAGGGGACGATTGGGACACCATATATTTT.

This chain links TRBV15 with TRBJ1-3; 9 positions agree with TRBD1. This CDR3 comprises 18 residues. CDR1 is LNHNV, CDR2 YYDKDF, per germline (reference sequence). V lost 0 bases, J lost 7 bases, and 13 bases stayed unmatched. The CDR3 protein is CATSRDPPGQGIMNTIYF. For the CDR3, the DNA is TGTGCCACCAGCAGAGACCCCCCAGGACAGGGGATTATGAACACCATATATTTT. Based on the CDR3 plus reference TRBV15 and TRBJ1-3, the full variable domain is DAMVIQNPRYQVTQFGKPVTLSCSQTLNHNVMYWYQQKSSQAPKLLFHYYDKDFNNEADTPDNFQSRRPNTSFCFLDIRSPGLGDTAMYLCATSRDPPGQGIMNTIYFGEGSWLTVV.

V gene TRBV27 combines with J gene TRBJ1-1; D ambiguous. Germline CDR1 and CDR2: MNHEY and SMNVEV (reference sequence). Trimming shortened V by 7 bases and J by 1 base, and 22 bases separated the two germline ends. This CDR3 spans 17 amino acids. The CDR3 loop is CASTRCGAGPENTEAFF. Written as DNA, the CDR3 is TGTGCCAGCACCCGTTGTGGCGCCGGACCTGAGAACACTGAAGCTTTCTTT.

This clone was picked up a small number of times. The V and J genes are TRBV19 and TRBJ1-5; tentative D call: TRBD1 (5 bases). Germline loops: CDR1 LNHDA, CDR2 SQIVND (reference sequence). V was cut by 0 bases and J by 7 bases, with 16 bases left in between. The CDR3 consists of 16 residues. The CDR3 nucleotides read TGTGCCAGTAGTATAGATGTTCGGGGGAGTGGACAGCCCCAGCATTTT. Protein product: CASSIDVRGSGQPQHF. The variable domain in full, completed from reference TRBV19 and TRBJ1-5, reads DGGITQSPKYLFRKEGQNVTLSCEQNLNHDAMYWYRQDPGQGLRLIYYSQIVNDFQKGDIAEGYSVSREKKESFPLTVTSAQKNPTAFYLCASSIDVRGSGQPQHFGDGTRLSIL.

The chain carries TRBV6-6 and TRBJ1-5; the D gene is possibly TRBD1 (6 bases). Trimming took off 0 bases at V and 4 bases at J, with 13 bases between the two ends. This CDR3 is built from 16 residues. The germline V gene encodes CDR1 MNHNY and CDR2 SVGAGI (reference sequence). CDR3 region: CASSYSSQGRNQPQHF. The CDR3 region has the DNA TGTGCCAGCAGTTACTCTTCACAGGGACGAAATCAGCCCCAGCATTTT.

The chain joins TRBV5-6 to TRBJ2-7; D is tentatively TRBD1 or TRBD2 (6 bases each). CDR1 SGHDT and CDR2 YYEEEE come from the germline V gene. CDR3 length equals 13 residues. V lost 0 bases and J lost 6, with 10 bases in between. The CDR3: CASSLEQGGEQYF. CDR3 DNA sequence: TGTGCCAGCAGCTTGGAACAGGGAGGCGAGCAGTACTTC. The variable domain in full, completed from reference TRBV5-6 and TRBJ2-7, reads DAGVTQSPTHLIKTRGQQVTLRCSPKSGHDTVSWYQQALGQGPQFIFQYYEEEERQRGNFPDRFSGHQFPNYSSELNVNALLLGDSALYLCASSLEQGGEQYFGPGTRLTVT.

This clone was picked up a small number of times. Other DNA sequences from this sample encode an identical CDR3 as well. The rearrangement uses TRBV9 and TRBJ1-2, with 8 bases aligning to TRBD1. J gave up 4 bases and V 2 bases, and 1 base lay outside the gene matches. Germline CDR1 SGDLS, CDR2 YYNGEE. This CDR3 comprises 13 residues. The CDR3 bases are TGTGCCAGCAGCGTCGGACAGGGCTATGGCTACACCTTC. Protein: CASSVGQGYGYTF.

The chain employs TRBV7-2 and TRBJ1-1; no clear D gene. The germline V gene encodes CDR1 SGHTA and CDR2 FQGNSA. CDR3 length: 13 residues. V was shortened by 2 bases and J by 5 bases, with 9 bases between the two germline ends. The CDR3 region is CASSLKAETEAFF. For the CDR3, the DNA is TGTGCCAGCAGCTTAAAGGCTGAGACTGAAGCTTTCTTT.

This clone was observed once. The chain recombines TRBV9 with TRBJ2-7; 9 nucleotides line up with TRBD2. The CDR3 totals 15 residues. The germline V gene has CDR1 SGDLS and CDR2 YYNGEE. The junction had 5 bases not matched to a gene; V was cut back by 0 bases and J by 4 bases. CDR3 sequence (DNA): TGTGCCAGCAGCGTAGATGGTAGCGGGAGTTACGAGCAGTACTTC. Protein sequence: CASSVDGSGSYEQYF.

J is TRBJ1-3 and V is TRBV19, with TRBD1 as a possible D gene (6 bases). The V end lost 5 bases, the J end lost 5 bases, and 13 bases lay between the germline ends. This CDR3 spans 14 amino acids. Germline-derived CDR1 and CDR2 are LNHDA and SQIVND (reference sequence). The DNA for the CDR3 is TGTGCCAGTAGTCCTGGGGGCGGGAGAAACACCATATATTTT. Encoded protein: CASSPGGGRNTIYF. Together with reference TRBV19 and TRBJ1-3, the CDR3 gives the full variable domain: DGGITQSPKYLFRKEGQNVTLSCEQNLNHDAMYWYRQDPGQGLRLIYYSQIVNDFQKGDIAEGYSVSREKKESFPLTVTSAQKNPTAFYLCASSPGGGRNTIYFGEGSWLTVV.

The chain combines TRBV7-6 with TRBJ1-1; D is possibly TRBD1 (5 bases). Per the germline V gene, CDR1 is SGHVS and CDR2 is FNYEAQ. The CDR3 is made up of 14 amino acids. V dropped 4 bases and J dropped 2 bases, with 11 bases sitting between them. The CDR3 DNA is TGTGCCAGCAGCTCGGGACGGGGTAACACTGAAGCTTTCTTT. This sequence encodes CASSSGRGNTEAFF.

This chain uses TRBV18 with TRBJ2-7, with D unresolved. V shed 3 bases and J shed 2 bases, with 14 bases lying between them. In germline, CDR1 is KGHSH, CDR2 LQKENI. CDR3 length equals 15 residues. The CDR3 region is CASSPQEFGAYEQYF. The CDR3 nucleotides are TGTGCCAGCTCACCTCAGGAATTTGGGGCCTACGAGCAGTACTTC. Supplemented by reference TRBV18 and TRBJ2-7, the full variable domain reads NAGVMQNPRHLVRRRGQEARLRCSPMKGHSHVYWYRQLPEEGLKFMVYLQKENIIDESGMPKERFSAEFPKEGPSILRIQQVVRGDSAAYFCASSPQEFGAYEQYFGPGTRLTVT.

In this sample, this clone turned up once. The CDR3 here is CASSLVGTEAFF. The CDR3 nucleotides are TGTGCCAGCAGCTTAGTAGGCACTGAAGCTTTCTTT. The rearrangement uses TRBV11-2 and TRBJ1-1; D gene ambiguous. Germline V gene lookup returns CDR1 SGHAT and CDR2 FQNNGV. V was cut by 1 base and J by 4 bases, with 4 bases left in between. CDR3 length: 12 amino acids.

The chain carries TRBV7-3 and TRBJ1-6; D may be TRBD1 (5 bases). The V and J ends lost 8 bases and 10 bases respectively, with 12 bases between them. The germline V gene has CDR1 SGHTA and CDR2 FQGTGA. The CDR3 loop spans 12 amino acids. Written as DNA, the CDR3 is TGTGCCAGCGCATACGGGGGATCACCCCTCCACTTT. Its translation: CASAYGGSPLHF.

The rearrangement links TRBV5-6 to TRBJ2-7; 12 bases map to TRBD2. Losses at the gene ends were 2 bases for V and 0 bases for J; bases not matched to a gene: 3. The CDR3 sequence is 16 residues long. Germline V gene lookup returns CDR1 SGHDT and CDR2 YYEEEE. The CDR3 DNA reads TGTGCCAGCAGCTTTACTAGCGGGAGGTCCTCCTACGAGCAGTACTTC. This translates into CASSFTSGRSSYEQYF. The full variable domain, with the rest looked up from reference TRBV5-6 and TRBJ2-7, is DAGVTQSPTHLIKTRGQQVTLRCSPKSGHDTVSWYQQALGQGPQFIFQYYEEEERQRGNFPDRFSGHQFPNYSSELNVNALLLGDSALYLCASSFTSGRSSYEQYFGPGTRLTVT.

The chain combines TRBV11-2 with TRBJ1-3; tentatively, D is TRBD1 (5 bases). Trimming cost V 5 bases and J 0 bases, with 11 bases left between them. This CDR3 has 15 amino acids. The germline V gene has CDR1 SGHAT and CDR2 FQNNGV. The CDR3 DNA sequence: TGTGCCAGCAGCATAACCCAGGGCTCTGGAAACACCATATATTTT. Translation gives CASSITQGSGNTIYF.